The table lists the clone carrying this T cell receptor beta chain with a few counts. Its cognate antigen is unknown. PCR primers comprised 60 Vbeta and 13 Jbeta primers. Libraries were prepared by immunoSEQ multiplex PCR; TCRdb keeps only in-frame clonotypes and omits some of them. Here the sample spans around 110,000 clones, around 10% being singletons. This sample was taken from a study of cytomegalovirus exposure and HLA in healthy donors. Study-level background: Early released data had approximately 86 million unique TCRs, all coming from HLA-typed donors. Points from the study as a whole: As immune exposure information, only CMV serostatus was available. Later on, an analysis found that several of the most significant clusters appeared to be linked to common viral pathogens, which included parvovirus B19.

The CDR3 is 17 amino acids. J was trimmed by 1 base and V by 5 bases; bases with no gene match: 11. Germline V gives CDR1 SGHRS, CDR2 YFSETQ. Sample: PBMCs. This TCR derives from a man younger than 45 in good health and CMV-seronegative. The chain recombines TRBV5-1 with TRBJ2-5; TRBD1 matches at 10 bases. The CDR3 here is CASRPTTGGDPQETQYF. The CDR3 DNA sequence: TGCGCCAGCAGACCGACGACAGGGGGCGACCCCCAAGAGACCCAGTACTTC. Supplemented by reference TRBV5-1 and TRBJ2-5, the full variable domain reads KAGVTQTPRYLIKTRGQQVTLSCSPISGHRSVSWYQQTPGQGLQFLFEYFSETQRNKGNFPGRFSGRQFSNSRSEMNVSTLELGDSALYLCASRPTTGGDPQETQYFGPGTRLLVL.